This T cell receptor (beta chain) was found in a study of blood T cell repertoires in COVID-19. For the study at large: Samples of COVID-19 (acute and convalescent) were obtained from the United States, Italy and Spain. T cells, B-cell-depleted T cells, or PBMCs supplied cDNA or gDNA.

In this sample, this clone turned up a few times. The CDR3 extends over 10 amino acids. Per germline, CDR1 DFQATT and CDR2 SNEGSKA (reference sequence). Between the trimmed V and J ends, which lost 5 bases and 5 bases, there was a span of 3 bases. Original processing notes: How many nucleated cells were present was estimated from reference gene primer amplification. The method was immunoSEQ multiplex PCR; TCRdb's version includes in-frame clones alone and lacks a portion of them. Clonal size and the V and J genes are those of that table, whereas D and trimming came from the DNA. The sample lists about 120,000 clones, about 80% occurring once.

The specimen sequenced was peripheral blood. This clonotype was obtained from a man in his sixties with active or convalescent COVID-19. The genes are TRBV20-1 and TRBJ1-4; no clear D. The CDR3 DNA sequence: TGCAGTGCTCAGAATGAAAAACTGTTTTTT. This codes for CSAQNEKLFF.